These 18 T cell receptor beta chains originate from one sample sequenced in a study of shared clonotypes between healthy human individuals (dated by TCRdb to 2018 to 2021). Receptor amplification or capture employed the immunoSEQ multiplex PCR assay. TCRdb limited this immuneACCESS table to in-frame rearrangements with V and J called. A share of clones is missing; checked studies link under half to unresolved V genes, and the rest is unexplained. The sample data list hundreds of thousands of clones, and 90% to 96% of these were observed just once. The ten most abundant clones make up approximately 0.062% of the sample. The sequenced material came from naive CD4+ T cells sorted from blood. The cell subset or site label, read with the paper, signifies: CD45RA+ positively selected. The source of these receptors is a woman in her 30s in good health.

The gene calls are TRBV11-3 and TRBJ2-1, with TRBD2 matching over 9 bases. The CDR3 sequence is 15 residues long. Germline values: CDR1 SGHNT, CDR2 YENEEA. The V gene end was trimmed by 3 bases and the J gene end by 4 bases; junction bases not matched to a gene: 4. DNA for the CDR3: TGTGCCAGCAGCTTCTCTAGCGGGATTTACAATGAGCAGTTCTTC. As protein: CASSFSSGIYNEQFF.

For the CDR3, the DNA is TGTGCCAGTGTGACAGGCCCAAACACTGAAGCTTTCTTT. It yields the protein CASVTGPNTEAFF. The chain combines TRBV25-1 with TRBJ1-1; D is possibly TRBD1 (6 bases). CDR1 MGHDK and CDR2 SYGVNS come from the germline V gene. The V end was cut by 9 bases, the J end by 2 bases, with 13 bases between. The CDR3 length is 13 residues.

This sequence joins TRBV10-1 and TRBJ1-4; D is perhaps TRBD1 (5 bases). Germline lookup yields CDR1 WNHNN and CDR2 SYGVQD (reference sequence). This CDR3 has 13 amino acids. V shed 6 bases and J shed 8 bases, with 13 bases lying between them. The CDR3 sequence: CASRPGPGEKLFF. CDR3 sequence (DNA): TGCGCCAGCAGGCCGGGCCCAGGGGAAAAACTGTTTTTT.

The V gene is TRBV4-1, the J gene TRBJ1-4; no firm D call. This CDR3 contains 16 residues. Trimming cost V 2 bases and J 0 bases, with 10 bases left between them. The germline CDR1 and CDR2 sequences are MGHRA and YSYEKL. CDR3 bases: TGCGCCAGCAGCCAACAAGAGCGGTCAACTAATGAAAAACTGTTTTTT. Translation gives CASSQQERSTNEKLFF.

The chain employs TRBV12-2 and TRBJ2-6. TRBV12-2 is a pseudogene segment. The length of the CDR3 is 14 residues. CDR3 sequence: CASRVSSGANVLTF. The CDR3 nucleotides are TGTGCAAGTCGCGTAAGCTCTGGGGCCAACGTCCTGACTTTC.

This rearrangement joins TRBV7-8 to TRBJ2-5; D gene ambiguous. With the DNA end fitting TRBJ2-7 better, the J assignment may be wrong. The V gene's germline CDR1 is SGHVS and CDR2 FQNEAQ. This CDR3 has 13 amino acids. The CDR3 spells CASSVGPSYEQYF. The CDR3 region has the DNA TGTGCCAGCAGCGTAGGACCCTCCTACGAGCAGTACTTC.

The chain has TRBV7-2 and TRBJ2-6, with TRBD1 identical over 10 bases. CDR3 length: 17 amino acids. Trimming at V came to 5 bases and at J to 2 bases, leaving 6 bases not matched to a gene. CDR1 and CDR2 from the germline V gene are SGHTA and FQGNSA. CDR3 amino acids: CASSPTGGAAGANVLTF. CDR3 DNA sequence: TGTGCCAGCAGCCCGACAGGGGGCGCGGCTGGGGCCAACGTCCTGACTTTC. Together with reference TRBV7-2 and TRBJ2-6, the CDR3 gives the full variable domain: GAGVSQSPSNKVTEKGKDVELRCDPISGHTALYWYRQSLGQGLEFLIYFQGNSAPDKSGLPSDRFSAERTGGSVSTLTIQRTQQEDSAVYLCASSPTGGAAGANVLTFGAGSRLTVL.

V gene TRBV19 combines with J gene TRBJ2-7; 9 bases line up with TRBD1. Per the germline V gene, CDR1 is LNHDA and CDR2 is SQIVND (reference sequence). V dropped 6 bases and J dropped 3; count of bases not matched to a gene: 9. This CDR3 has 15 residues. CDR3: CASSQSGTGNYEQYF. The CDR3 DNA reads as TGTGCCAGTAGCCAATCCGGGACAGGGAACTACGAGCAGTACTTC.

The sample holds one count of this clone. CDR3 in amino acids: CASSSVGGTLYQETQYF. CDR3 DNA: TGTGCCAGCAGCTCGGTGGGTGGAACCCTGTACCAAGAGACCCAGTACTTC. The gene calls are TRBV7-9 and TRBJ2-5; D not certain. V was shortened by 4 bases and J by 0 bases, with 18 bases between the two germline ends. The CDR3 covers 17 residues. Germline lookup yields CDR1 SEHNR and CDR2 FQNEAQ (reference sequence).

This chain links TRBV30 with TRBJ2-5; D may be TRBD2 (6 bases). With the DNA end fitting TRBJ2-7 better, the J assignment may be wrong. The CDR3 loop spans 11 amino acids. In germline, CDR1 is GTSNPN, CDR2 SVGIG (reference sequence). CDR3: CAWRRESEQYF. The CDR3 DNA sequence: TGTGCCTGGAGGCGGGAATCCGAGCAGTACTTC.

The genes are TRBV19 and TRBJ1-1; D gene uncertain. The CDR3 runs 13 residues. Germline V gene sequence: CDR1 LNHDA, CDR2 SQIVND (reference sequence). V gave up 5 bases and J gave up 4 bases, with 11 bases separating them. The CDR3 is CASSSVVGTEAFF. CDR3 bases: TGTGCCAGTAGTTCGGTCGTGGGCACTGAAGCTTTCTTT.

The rearrangement links TRBV18 to TRBJ2-7; possible D gene TRBD1, 5 bases. The CDR3 is 14 residues long. V was cut by 5 bases and J by 3 bases, with 14 bases left in between. Germline assignment: CDR1 KGHSH and CDR2 LQKENI. The CDR3 coding sequence is TGTGCCAGCTCATCCCCGACAGCCAGCTACGAGCAGTACTTC. It codes for CASSSPTASYEQYF.

V gene TRBV27 combines with J gene TRBJ1-2; D possibly corresponds to TRBD1 (5 bases). This CDR3 region has 13 residues. The germline CDR1 and CDR2 sequences are MNHEY and SMNVEV (reference sequence). Trimming pared 6 bases from V and 5 bases from J, leaving 13 bases between. The CDR3, as DNA: TGTGCCAGCAGAAACAGGACGGGGTATGGCTACACCTTC. This encodes CASRNRTGYGYTF.

The table lists this clone with a count of one. The V call is TRBV5-4, the J call TRBJ2-1; 13 bases agree with TRBD2. Germline lookup yields CDR1 SGHNT and CDR2 YYREEE (reference sequence). The length of the CDR3 is 18 residues. Losses at the gene ends were 2 bases for V and 1 base for J; bases not matched to a gene: 6. The CDR3 reads CASSFLGTSGASYNEQFF. CDR3 bases: TGTGCCAGCAGCTTTTTGGGGACTAGCGGGGCTTCCTACAATGAGCAGTTCTTC.

The chain combines TRBV10-3 with TRBJ2-3, with D possibly being TRBD2 (6 bases). The CDR3 consists of 14 residues. V was trimmed by 10 bases and J by 2 bases, leaving 16 bases between them. From germline, CDR1 is ENHRY and CDR2 SYGVKD. The CDR3: CATRRRDLTDTQYF. Here the CDR3 DNA reads TGTGCCACCCGGCGGCGGGACCTCACAGATACGCAGTATTTT.

J is TRBJ1-6 and V is TRBV5-8, with a possible D match to TRBD1 (5 bases). The CDR3 contains 15 residues. Germline CDR1 reads SGHTS; CDR2 reads YDEGEE. Trimming took off 0 bases at V and 2 bases at J, with 6 bases between the two ends. Written as DNA, the CDR3 is TGTGCCAGCAGCTTGGGGGGGGCCTATAATTCACCCCTCCACTTT. Protein: CASSLGGAYNSPLHF.

The chain couples TRBV6-6 to TRBJ1-5; 9 bases are shared with TRBD1. This CDR3 is built from 16 residues. V dropped 4 bases and J dropped 5; count of bases not matched to a gene: 9. Germline V gene sequence: CDR1 MNHNY, CDR2 SVGAGI (reference sequence). The CDR3 DNA follows: TGTGCCAGCAGTTCCGGCGGGACAGGGCCCTATCAGCCCCAGCATTTT. It codes for CASSSGGTGPYQPQHF.

The chain combines TRBV4-1 with TRBJ2-7; TRBD2 matches 8 bases. CDR1 and CDR2 (germline): MGHRA, YSYEKL. The CDR3 has 15 amino acids. J was trimmed by 4 bases and V by 4 bases; bases with no gene match: 9. In DNA, the CDR3 is TGCGCCAGCAGCCGCCCGGGACTAGGTGGGTACGAGCAGTACTTC. This sequence encodes CASSRPGLGGYEQYF.